Below, 26 T cell receptor beta chains from the same sample are listed, as sequenced in a study of CD8+ T cells in alopecia areata. The sequencing template was cDNA reverse transcribed from extracted RNA. Method: immunoSEQ multiplex PCR; TCRdb's copy keeps in-frame clones and lacks some. The data hold 200,000 to 250,000 clones, with around 62% observed a single time. The material sequenced was CD4+ T cells sorted from blood, taken at week 0. These receptors were obtained from a human donor with alopecia areata.

This clone occurred a few times. The chain combines TRBV6-5 with TRBJ2-3, with 7 bases identical to TRBD2. CDR3 length: 15 residues. J was trimmed by 3 bases and V by 8 bases; bases with no gene match: 11. CDR1 and CDR2 (germline): MNHEY, SVGAGI. The CDR3 reads CASFVKGGLTDTQYF. For the CDR3, the DNA is TGTGCCAGCTTCGTCAAGGGAGGGTTGACAGATACGCAGTATTTT.

This clone turned up a few times. This chain links TRBV29-1 with TRBJ2-1; TRBD2 matches at 7 bases. The CDR3 runs to 16 residues. Germline V gives CDR1 SQVTM, CDR2 ANQGSEA. V lost 3 bases, J lost 0 bases, and 8 bases stayed unmatched. The CDR3 DNA reads TGCAGCGTTGACCGACGGGGGGTGAGCTCCTACAATGAGCAGTTCTTC. Its translation: CSVDRRGVSSYNEQFF.

The chain joins TRBV7-3 to TRBJ2-1; 10 positions match TRBD2. The CDR3 contains 15 residues. Germline V lookup: CDR1 SGHTA, CDR2 FQGTGA. The trim removed 5 bases at V and 3 bases at J, leaving 4 bases unmatched. Here the CDR3 DNA reads TGTGCCAGCAGCCCAGAGCGGGAGGGCTACAATGAGCAGTTCTTC. This gives the protein CASSPEREGYNEQFF.

The chain has TRBV11-2 and TRBJ2-1; D tentatively reads TRBD1 or TRBD2 (5 bases each). V was clipped by 4 bases and J by 5 bases, with 12 bases between them. The V gene's germline CDR1 is SGHAT and CDR2 FQNNGV. The CDR3 is 14 amino acids. The CDR3 DNA is TGTGCCAGCAGCTCCGGGGCTACTAACAATGAGCAGTTCTTC. This encodes CASSSGATNNEQFF.

The chain combines TRBV30 with TRBJ1-2, with D hard to call. The CDR3 has 14 amino acids. Trimming shortened V by 2 bases and J by 0 bases, and 10 bases separated the two germline ends. Germline V gene lookup returns CDR1 GTSNPN and CDR2 SVGIG (reference sequence). The CDR3: CAWSRAGTNYGYTF. The CDR3 coding sequence is TGTGCCTGGAGTAGGGCCGGAACTAACTATGGCTACACCTTC.

This chain connects TRBV19 to TRBJ2-7; D uncertain. This CDR3 is built from 12 residues. V gave up 4 bases and J gave up 7 bases, with 11 bases separating them. CDR1 is LNHDA, CDR2 SQIVND, per germline (reference sequence). This CDR3 is CASSTITGEQYF. The CDR3 DNA reads as TGTGCCAGTAGTACGATTACCGGGGAGCAGTACTTC.

The rearrangement joins TRBV5-1 to TRBJ1-2; D unclear. V lost 0 bases and J lost 8, with 17 bases in between. The germline V gene has CDR1 SGHRS and CDR2 YFSETQ. The CDR3 extends over 15 amino acids. CDR3 loop: CASSLARGLLVGYTF. In DNA form, the CDR3 reads TGCGCCAGCAGCTTGGCCCGCGGCCTTCTTGTCGGCTACACCTTC. The entire variable domain, with the rest obtained from reference TRBV5-1 and TRBJ1-2, is as follows: KAGVTQTPRYLIKTRGQQVTLSCSPISGHRSVSWYQQTPGQGLQFLFEYFSETQRNKGNFPGRFSGRQFSNSRSEMNVSTLELGDSALYLCASSLARGLLVGYTFGSGTRLTVV.

This clone has a handful of counts. The V and J genes are TRBV5-6 and TRBJ2-1, with D possibly called TRBD1 or TRBD2 (5 bases each). The CDR3 is 14 amino acids. Germline lookup yields CDR1 SGHDT and CDR2 YYEEEE. Trimming removed 7 bases from V and 5 bases from J, with 16 bases in between. In DNA, the CDR3 is TGTGCCAGCGTCCCCGGGACCATAGACAATGAGCAGTTCTTC. This sequence encodes CASVPGTIDNEQFF.

This chain joins TRBV7-2 and TRBJ2-7; 8 bases match TRBD1. The CDR3 sequence is 15 residues long. The J segment lost 4 bases and the V segment lost 1 base, leaving 6 bases of the junction unmatched. Per germline, CDR1 SGHTA and CDR2 FQGNSA. The CDR3 DNA is TGTGCCAGCAGCTTAGTCCAGGGGGCGGCGTACGAGCAGTACTTC. Amino acids: CASSLVQGAAYEQYF.

The chain couples TRBV11-1 to TRBJ2-1; 7 nucleotides align to TRBD1. Germline V gene lookup returns CDR1 SGHAT and CDR2 FQDESV (reference sequence). This CDR3 comprises 13 residues. Germline trimming cut 3 bases from V and 6 bases from J; bases unmatched to any gene: 2. The chain's CDR3 is CASSFYRGNEQFF. In DNA, the CDR3 is TGTGCCAGCAGCTTCTACAGGGGCAATGAGCAGTTCTTC.

This chain connects TRBV29-1 to TRBJ2-2; D call uncertain. V lost 5 bases to trimming and J lost 4 bases, with 11 bases between them. Germline CDR1 SQVTM, CDR2 ANQGSEA. This CDR3 has 13 residues. The CDR3: CSVRPEGTGELFF. The CDR3 coding sequence is TGCAGCGTTCGTCCTGAAGGCACCGGGGAGCTGTTTTTT.

V is TRBV29-1 and J is TRBJ2-7; no definite D call. V dropped 4 bases and J dropped 6 bases, with 13 bases sitting between them. The CDR3 is 12 residues long. Germline CDR1 and CDR2: SQVTM and ANQGSEA. The CDR3: CSVGEGLTEQYF. In DNA, the CDR3 is TGCAGCGTTGGAGAAGGGCTTACCGAGCAGTACTTC.

This clone was counted a few times. The genes are TRBV2 and TRBJ2-7; D is perhaps TRBD2 (6 bases). The germline CDR1 and CDR2 sequences are SNHLY and FYNNEI. CDR3 length: 13 residues. V lost 3 bases and J lost 2, with 8 bases in between. The CDR3 is CASSEGGTYEQYF. The CDR3 DNA reads as TGTGCCAGCAGTGAGGGGGGAACCTACGAGCAGTACTTC.

This chain uses TRBV4-1 with TRBJ2-1, with 15 bases fitting TRBD2. The CDR3 has 17 amino acids. V trimming: 2 bases; J trimming: 8 bases; junction bases outside the gene matches: 7. The V gene's germline CDR1 is MGHRA and CDR2 YSYEKL. CDR3 sequence reads: CASSQPGLAGGPYEQFF. DNA for the CDR3: TGCGCCAGCAGCCAACCTGGACTAGCGGGAGGGCCCTATGAGCAGTTCTTC.

The rearrangement uses TRBV15 and TRBJ2-1; 9 nucleotides match TRBD2. The germline V gene encodes CDR1 LNHNV and CDR2 YYDKDF (reference sequence). CDR3 length: 17 residues. The V and J ends lost 0 bases and 5 bases, in that order; junction bases with no gene match: 8. CDR3 DNA: TGTGCCACCAGCAGAGATAAGTTACTAGCGGGTAACAATGAGCAGTTCTTC. Translating it yields CATSRDKLLAGNNEQFF.

The chain carries TRBV30 and TRBJ1-2, with no clear D. Trimming took 3 bases from V and 8 from J, leaving 16 bases between them. The CDR3 loop spans 13 amino acids. Germline V gene data show CDR1 as GTSNPN and CDR2 as SVGIG (reference sequence). The CDR3 coding sequence is TGTGCCTGGAGGCGACTGTTTATGAACGGCTACACCTTC. Translated, it gives CAWRRLFMNGYTF.

The J gene is TRBJ1-2, the V gene TRBV5-6, with 9 bases matching TRBD1. Germline V gene data show CDR1 as SGHDT and CDR2 as YYEEEE. This CDR3 has 14 amino acids. Trimming cost V 4 bases and J 4 bases; bases outside gene matches: 5. The CDR3 DNA is TGTGCCAGCAGCCCGGGACAGGGAGCCTATGGCTACACCTTC. Translation: CASSPGQGAYGYTF.

This sequence joins TRBV30 and TRBJ2-6; D tentatively fits TRBD1 or TRBD2 (5 bases each). The CDR3 extends over 17 amino acids. Per the germline V gene, CDR1 is GTSNPN and CDR2 is SVGIG (reference sequence). Trimming cost V 2 bases and J 0 bases, with 14 bases left between them. This CDR3 is CAWSRGRGASGANVLTF. The CDR3 bases are TGTGCCTGGAGTAGGGGACGGGGAGCCTCTGGGGCCAACGTCCTGACTTTC.

This clone was picked up a small number of times. The CDR3 nucleotides are TGTGCCAGCATCCGCGGTTCCTTGGATACGCAGTATTTT. Amino acid sequence: CASIRGSLDTQYF. V usage is TRBV6-5 and J usage is TRBJ2-3; D is ambiguous. Germline V CDR1 and CDR2: MNHEY, SVGAGI. The CDR3 totals 13 residues. The ends were cut back, 7 bases at V and 6 bases at J, with 14 bases in the middle.

V and J are TRBV30 and TRBJ1-2; D is perhaps TRBD1 (5 bases). The CDR3 contains 13 residues. Germline CDR1 reads GTSNPN; CDR2 reads SVGIG (reference sequence). The ends were cut back, 3 bases at V and 7 bases at J, with 15 bases in the middle. CDR3 amino acids: CAWSGGSNGGYTF. DNA for the CDR3: TGTGCCTGGAGCGGGGGGTCAAACGGTGGCTACACCTTC.

The chain employs TRBV18 and TRBJ2-2, with 9 bases matching TRBD2. V trimming: 1 base; J trimming: 4 bases; junction bases outside the gene matches: 1. CDR3 length equals 15 residues. Germline CDR1 and CDR2: KGHSH and LQKENI. As DNA, the CDR3 is TGTGCCAGCTCACCACGGCGGGAGGGCACCGGGGAGCTGTTTTTT. It codes for CASSPRREGTGELFF.

The chain joins TRBV10-3 to TRBJ2-5; 10 nucleotides match TRBD2. The ends lost 7 bases at V and 2 bases at J; junction bases unmatched: 4. This CDR3 has 14 amino acids. The germline V gene has CDR1 ENHRY and CDR2 SYGVKD. CDR3 sequence (DNA): TGTGCCATCAACCAGCGGGAGGGACAAGAGACCCAGTACTTC. Its protein product is CAINQREGQETQYF.

The chain is built from TRBV2 and TRBJ2-7, with 7 bases that match TRBD1. The CDR3 totals 17 residues. Trimming removed 3 bases from V and 1 base from J; junction bases left unmatched: 12. Germline V lookup: CDR1 SNHLY, CDR2 FYNNEI. CDR3 loop: CASSEETGKPLSYEQYF. The CDR3 DNA is TGTGCCAGCAGTGAGGAGACAGGGAAACCCCTTTCCTACGAGCAGTACTTC.

This chain links TRBV30 with TRBJ2-2; 9 bases match TRBD2. CDR1 GTSNPN and CDR2 SVGIG come from the germline V gene (reference sequence). The trim removed 6 bases at V and 5 bases at J, leaving 13 bases unmatched. The CDR3 covers 16 residues. The CDR3 DNA is TGTGCCTGCTTAAGAAGCGGGAGGTCGGGAACCGGGGAGCTGTTTTTT. Translating it yields CACLRSGRSGTGELFF.

The count of this clone is one. This chain uses TRBV30 with TRBJ2-1; 7 positions match TRBD2. The germline CDR1 and CDR2 sequences are GTSNPN and SVGIG (reference sequence). V lost 2 bases, J lost 3 bases, and 4 bases stayed unmatched. The CDR3 consists of 14 residues. The DNA for the CDR3 is TGTGCCTGGAGTAAGCGGGACCTCTACAATGAGCAGTTCTTC. Its protein is CAWSKRDLYNEQFF.

This rearrangement joins TRBV13 to TRBJ2-7, with 7 bases lining up with TRBD1. The CDR3 has 14 residues. J was trimmed by 3 bases and V by 5 bases; bases with no gene match: 7. The germline V gene has CDR1 PRHDT and CDR2 FYEKMQ (reference sequence). The CDR3: CASSRGGDSYEQYF. CDR3 DNA sequence: TGTGCCAGCAGCCGTGGTGGGGACAGCTACGAGCAGTACTTC.